Listed below are T cell receptor beta chains from one sample, sequenced in a study of blood T cell repertoires in COVID-19. The data were produced by immunoSEQ multiplex PCR, yet TCRdb's version contains in-frame clones alone and is incomplete. The sample consists of about 210,000 clones, approximately 78% of them appearing once. Input material: PBMCs or T cells enriched from blood (not recorded which). Every receptor here comes from a middle-aged man who had recovered from COVID-19. CDR3s include the opening cysteine and the closing phenylalanine or tryptophan. Fields, in order: V gene, clone size, D gene, J gene, CDR3 protein, CDR3 DNA. The D gene is left open where the match is weak. Clone size is shown for a subset of rows, as once, few, many or a class of expanded clone.

TRBV6-6	NA	TRBD1	TRBJ1-1	CASSYSGGQWAFF	TGTGCCAGCAGTTACTCTGGGGGACAGTGGGCTTTCTTT
TRBV5-4	NA	TRBD1	TRBJ2-1	CASSLRQGYEFF	TGTGCCAGCAGCTTGAGACAGGGTTACGAGTTCTTC
TRBV5-1	NA	TRBD1	TRBJ2-7	CASSRGQGTYEQYF	TGCGCCAGCAGCCGCGGACAGGGAACCTACGAGCAGTACTTC
TRBV2	NA	NA	TRBJ1-1	CATKRTEAFF	TGTGCCACCAAGCGGACTGAAGCTTTCTTT
TRBV30	NA	NA	TRBJ1-1	CAWSKRLMNTEAFF	TGTGCCTGGAGTAAAAGACTCATGAACACTGAAGCTTTCTTT
TRBV21-1	NA	NA	TRBJ1-1	CASGLDRVANTEAFF	TGTGCCAGCGGGTTGGACAGGGTGGCGAACACTGAAGCTTTCTTT
TRBV4-1	NA	NA	TRBJ1-2	CASSQDPGRGGYYGYTF	TGCGCCAGCAGCCAAGATCCGGGTCGCGGGGGTTACTATGGCTACACCTTC
TRBV27	few	TRBD1	TRBJ1-6	CASSWSREGGGRSPLHF	TGTGCCAGCAGTTGGTCACGGGAAGGGGGCGGTAGGTCACCCCTCCACTTT
TRBV5-4	few	TRBD1	TRBJ1-6	CASWDRGNSPLHF	TGTGCCAGCTGGGACAGGGGCAATTCACCCCTCCACTTT
TRBV24-1	NA	NA	TRBJ1-4	CATSDLGRVREKLFF	TGTGCCACCAGTGATTTAGGCAGGGTGAGGGAAAAACTGTTTTTT
TRBV5-4	many	NA	TRBJ2-5	CASREQGWETQYF	TGTGCCAGCAGGGAGCAGGGATGGGAGACCCAGTACTTC
TRBV19	NA	NA	TRBJ1-4	CASSTTATFGEKLFF	TGTGCCAGTAGTACAACTGCCACGTTCGGTGAAAAACTGTTTTTT
TRBV21-1	NA	NA	TRBJ1-1	CASSKFGGDRHTEAFF	TGTGCCAGCAGCAAATTTGGTGGGGACAGACACACTGAAGCTTTCTTT
TRBV3-1/TRBV3-2	NA	TRBD2	TRBJ2-1	CASSLRTSGSSYNEQFF	TGTGCCAGCAGCCTTCGAACTAGCGGGAGCTCCTACAATGAGCAGTTCTTC
TRBV12-3/TRBV12-4	NA	NA	TRBJ2-3	CASSLYRDDTQYF	TGTGCCAGCAGTCTTTACAGGGACGATACGCAGTATTTT
TRBV5-1	NA	TRBD1	TRBJ1-2	CASSFSSRTGGGGYTF	TGCGCCAGCAGCTTCTCTAGTCGGACAGGGGGCGGAGGCTACACCTTC
TRBV7-2	few	NA	TRBJ1-1	CASRFGQTNTEAFF	TGTGCCAGCAGATTTGGACAAACGAACACTGAAGCTTTCTTT
TRBV6-5	NA	TRBD1	TRBJ1-2	CASSYSPGQGNYGYTF	TGTGCCAGCAGTTACTCTCCGGGACAGGGAAACTATGGCTACACCTTC
TRBV12-5	few	NA	TRBJ2-7	CASGLEQGAYEQYF	TGTGCTAGTGGTTTGGAGCAGGGTGCCTACGAGCAGTACTTC
TRBV4-2	NA	TRBD2	TRBJ2-2	CASSQTSGGPNTGELFF	TGTGCCAGCAGCCAGACTAGCGGGGGGCCGAACACCGGGGAGCTGTTTTTT
TRBV4-2	few	NA	TRBJ1-2	CASSQDEGPLYYGYTF	TGTGCCAGCAGCCAAGATGAGGGTCCCCTGTACTATGGCTACACCTTC
TRBV9	NA	TRBD2	TRBJ2-1	CANSPRLAEINNEQFF	TGTGCCAACAGCCCCCGACTAGCAGAAATCAACAATGAGCAGTTCTTC
TRBV5-1	NA	NA	TRBJ2-3	CASSGGSTDTQYF	TGCGCCAGCAGCGGGGGGAGCACAGATACGCAGTATTTT
TRBV7-2	NA	NA	TRBJ1-2	CASSLSGGGQGYTF	TGTGCCAGCAGCTTATCCGGGGGGGGTCAGGGCTACACCTTC
TRBV13	NA	NA	TRBJ1-1	CASSAQTVMNTEAFF	TGTGCCAGCAGCGCCCAGACAGTTATGAACACTGAAGCTTTCTTT
TRBV19	NA	TRBD1	TRBJ2-5	CASSISFGTGQETQYF	TGTGCCAGTAGTATTAGTTTTGGGACAGGCCAAGAGACCCAGTACTTC
TRBV19	NA	NA	TRBJ1-1	CASSMVRGAEAFF	TGTGCCAGTAGTATGGTCAGGGGCGCTGAAGCTTTCTTT
TRBV20-1	few	NA	TRBJ1-1	CSAQGLKAFF	TGCAGTGCCCAAGGACTGAAAGCTTTCTTT
TRBV2	NA	TRBD2	TRBJ2-1	CASSGALAGYNEQFF	TGTGCCAGCAGTGGGGCACTAGCGGGCTACAATGAGCAGTTCTTC
TRBV11-2	NA	TRBD1	TRBJ2-1	CASSSRDRGWPYNEQFF	TGTGCCAGCAGCTCAAGAGACAGGGGATGGCCCTACAATGAGCAGTTCTTC
TRBV29-1	NA	NA	TRBJ1-1	CSVERGVNTEAFF	TGCAGCGTCGAGCGGGGGGTGAACACTGAAGCTTTCTTT
TRBV12-3/TRBV12-4	NA	NA	TRBJ1-6	CASRPQGYSPLHF	TGTGCCAGCAGACCACAGGGATACTCACCCCTCCACTTT
TRBV28	NA	TRBD1	TRBJ2-7	CASSFPLGQGSYEQYF	TGTGCCAGCAGTTTTCCTTTGGGACAGGGGTCCTACGAGCAGTACTTC
TRBV24-1	once	TRBD2	TRBJ2-1	CATSDPGTMYNEQFF	TGTGCCACCAGTGACCCCGGGACTATGTACAATGAGCAGTTCTTC
TRBV5-6	once	TRBD2	TRBJ2-1	CASSSELADYNEQFF	TGTGCCAGCAGCTCGGAGCTAGCGGACTACAATGAGCAGTTCTTC
TRBV7-3	NA	TRBD2	TRBJ2-5	CASSLAGGFETQYF	TGTGCCAGCAGCTTAGCGGGAGGATTTGAGACCCAGTACTTC
TRBV5-1	NA	NA	TRBJ1-1	CASSSVEGGYTEAFF	TGCGCCAGCAGCTCAGTAGAGGGCGGATACACTGAAGCTTTCTTT
TRBV30	NA	NA	TRBJ1-2	CAWSRGLEGYTF	TGTGCCTGGAGCCGCGGGCTGGAAGGCTACACCTTC
TRBV5-3	NA	TRBD1	TRBJ1-6	CARSPPGTGGARYNSPLHF	TGTGCCAGAAGCCCCCCCGGGACAGGGGGCGCGCGGTATAATTCACCCCTCCACTTT
TRBV11-2	NA	TRBD1	TRBJ2-1	CASSLDPGGLLFF	TGTGCCAGCAGCTTAGACCCAGGGGGTTTGCTGTTCTTC